The rows below give T cell receptor beta chains drawn from one sample of a study of blood T cell repertoires in COVID-19. Assay: immunoSEQ multiplex PCR; the TCRdb copy retains only in-frame clones and omits some. The table shows 77,000 or so clones, with 75% to 85% occurring only once. Source material: peripheral blood. The receptors were sampled from a man aged 30 to 39 with COVID-19, enrolled during active disease. CDR3s include the opening cysteine and the closing phenylalanine or tryptophan. D genes are given only for firm matches. For some rows the clone size is stated as once, few or many, or as a class when expanded; others skip it.

TRBV5-6	TRBJ1-1	.	.	TGTGCCAGCGACCCCTTCTCACAGGGTCGTATGAACACTGAAGCTTTCTTT	CASDPFSQGRMNTEAFF
TRBV18	TRBJ1-1	TRBD1	few	TGTGCCAGCTCACCTCAGGGACAGGCGGCTTTCTTT	CASSPQGQAAFF
TRBV27	TRBJ1-2	.	.	TGTGCCAGCAGTTTGCAGGCGGGAGGTAACTATGGCTACACCTTC	CASSLQAGGNYGYTF
TRBV7-9	TRBJ1-5	.	.	TGTGCCAGCAGCCAGGCTCCATCACAGCCCCAGCATTTT	CASSQAPSQPQHF
TRBV10-1	TRBJ2-3	TRBD2	medium-sized	TGCGCCAGCAGTGCCCGACTAGCGGGAGACACAGATACGCAGTATTTT	CASSARLAGDTDTQYF
TRBV25-1	TRBJ2-5	TRBD1	.	TGTGCCAGCAGTGATACGGACAGGGGGCGCGGGGAGACCCAGTACTTC	CASSDTDRGRGETQYF
TRBV6-6	TRBJ2-7	TRBD2	.	TGTGCCAGCAGTTACGCTAGCGGGAGCTACGAGCAGTACTTC	CASSYASGSYEQYF
TRBV6-6	TRBJ1-2	.	.	TGTGCCAGCAGTTACGCTCGGGGCTACACCTTC	CASSYARGYTF
TRBV19	TRBJ2-7	.	.	TGTGCCACTTCCGGCCGCGGAGGGGTCGAGCAGTACTTC	CATSGRGGVEQYF
TRBV7-6	TRBJ1-5	.	.	TGTGCCAGCAGCTCAGGGGAGCAGATGCCCCAGCATTTT	CASSSGEQMPQHF
TRBV7-2	TRBJ1-2	TRBD1	.	TGTGCCAGCAGCTTAGCTGGACAGGGGATTAACTATGGCTACACCTTC	CASSLAGQGINYGYTF
TRBV11-2	TRBJ1-3	.	.	TGTGCCAGCAGCTCCTTGGGAGGGGGTGGAAACACCATATATTTT	CASSSLGGGGNTIYF
TRBV19	TRBJ1-2	.	.	TGTGCCAGTAGAACAGGGAACTATGGCTACACCTTC	CASRTGNYGYTF
TRBV4-1	TRBJ2-7	TRBD1	.	TGCGCCAGCAGCCTAACAGGGGGCCTCTCCTACGAGCAGTACTTC	CASSLTGGLSYEQYF
TRBV13	TRBJ1-1	TRBD1	.	TGTGCCAGCAGCCCGGGGACAGGGGATTGGCACACTGAAGCTTTCTTT	CASSPGTGDWHTEAFF
TRBV6-6	TRBJ1-1	TRBD1	.	TGTGCCAGCTGGAAGACAGGGGATAAGGAAGCTTTCTTT	CASWKTGDKEAFF
TRBV9	TRBJ1-4	TRBD1	.	TGTGCCAGCAGCGTAGAGCCGGGACAGGGTGAAAAACTGTTTTTT	CASSVEPGQGEKLFF
TRBV7-3	TRBJ2-7	TRBD2	.	TGTGCCAGCAGCTCCCTGGCGGGAGCCTTGGGGGAGCAGTACTTC	CASSSLAGALGEQYF
TRBV5-1	TRBJ1-4	TRBD1	.	TGCGCCAGCAGTAGAGACAGGGCTAATGAAAAACTGTTTTTT	CASSRDRANEKLFF
TRBV7-9	TRBJ2-7	TRBD2	.	TGTGCCAGCAGCTTGACTAGCGGAGACGAGCAGTACTTC	CASSLTSGDEQYF
TRBV9	TRBJ1-1	TRBD1	.	TGTGCCAGCAGCGAGGGGGCCCTAAACACTGAAGCTTTCTTT	CASSEGALNTEAFF